This entry lists 17 T cell receptor beta chains sequenced from one sample in a study of T-cell reconstitution after alpha-beta-depleted transplantation in children. Using unique molecular identifiers, the investigators prepared the TCRbeta library. TCRdb passed the PCR reads through MiXCR, listing each CDR3 protein once. Here the sample spans roughly 670,000 distinct CDR3 sequences, 13% being singletons. Sequenced material: PBMCs, taken before TCRalphabeta/CD19-depleted stem cell transplant. Receptors originate from a girl aged 2-10 years with congenital amegakaryocytic thrombocytopenia, due to receive a stem cell transplant.

This clonotype has ten or more counts. V usage is TRBV7-3 and J usage is TRBJ2-1; D is uncertain. The germline CDR1 and CDR2 sequences are SGHTA and FQGTGA. Trimming stripped 4 bases from V and 0 bases from J, with 7 bases between. The CDR3 runs to 14 residues. The CDR3 sequence is CASSSRSSYNEQFF. The CDR3 nucleotides are TGTGCCAGCAGCTCGAGGAGCTCCTACAATGAGCAGTTCTTC.

This chain connects TRBV5-1 to TRBJ2-7; 8 positions match TRBD2. V lost 0 bases and J lost 0; bases outside the gene matches: 5. This CDR3 comprises 16 residues. Germline lookup yields CDR1 SGHRS and CDR2 YFSETQ. The CDR3, as DNA: TGCGCCAGCAGCTTGGAGAGTAGCGGGGTCTCCTACGAGCAGTACTTC. This codes for CASSLESSGVSYEQYF.

This clonotype was detected ten times or more. The V gene is TRBV7-9, the J gene TRBJ2-1; 7 bases fit TRBD1. The CDR3 is made up of 15 amino acids. The germline CDR1 and CDR2 sequences are SEHNR and FQNEAQ (reference sequence). Losses at the gene ends were 7 bases for V and 3 bases for J; bases not matched to a gene: 9. CDR3 protein: CASTKRGQDYNEQFF. CDR3 sequence (DNA): TGTGCCAGCACCAAAAGGGGGCAGGACTACAATGAGCAGTTCTTC.

By sample share, this clonotype is medium-sized (0.01 to 0.1%). The V and J genes are TRBV27 and TRBJ2-2; D remains unclear. This CDR3 contains 16 residues. The V gene lost 5 bases and the J gene lost 0 bases, with 13 bases spanning the gap. Germline V lookup: CDR1 MNHEY, CDR2 SMNVEV (reference sequence). Here the CDR3 DNA reads TGTGCCAGCAGTGGGAACTTAGCTCCGAACACCGGGGAGCTGTTTTTT. Protein sequence: CASSGNLAPNTGELFF.

There are a few counts of this clonotype. The chain links TRBV5-6 to TRBJ2-3; TRBD2 matches at 14 bases. J was trimmed by 2 bases and V by 5 bases; bases with no gene match: 4. The CDR3 spans 16 residues. CDR1 SGHDT and CDR2 YYEEEE come from the germline V gene. The CDR3 reads CASRGTSGRYTDTQYF. For the CDR3, the DNA is TGTGCCAGCAGGGGGACTAGCGGGAGATACACAGATACGCAGTATTTT.

V is TRBV7-9 and J is TRBJ2-3; D is possibly TRBD2 (5 bases). The V gene lost 0 bases and the J gene lost 10 bases, with 8 bases spanning the gap. Germline values: CDR1 SEHNR, CDR2 FQNEAQ (reference sequence). There are 12 residues in the CDR3. In DNA, the CDR3 is TGTGCCAGCAGCTTAGCCAGAGCGGCGCAGTATTTT. Its protein is CASSLARAAQYF.

The chain employs TRBV29-1 and TRBJ2-4, with D perhaps matching TRBD1 (5 bases). The germline CDR1 and CDR2 sequences are SQVTM and ANQGSEA. V was trimmed by 4 bases and J by 8 bases, leaving 12 bases between them. CDR3 length: 12 residues. DNA for the CDR3: TGCAGCGTTGTTCAGGGCAGTGACATTCAGTACTTC. Translation: CSVVQGSDIQYF.

This clonotype was seen only a few times. The gene calls are TRBV5-5 and TRBJ2-5, with TRBD2 as a possible D gene (6 bases). The CDR3 contains 13 residues. The germline V gene has CDR1 SGHKS and CDR2 YYEKEE (reference sequence). V lost 4 bases, J lost 7 bases, and 14 bases lay in between. The CDR3 DNA is TGTGCCAGCAGCATAGGGACTCCGGCGACCCAGTACTTC. Amino acid sequence: CASSIGTPATQYF. The variable domain in full, completed from reference TRBV5-5 and TRBJ2-5, reads DAGVTQSPTHLIKTRGQQVTLRCSPISGHKSVSWYQQVLGQGPQFIFQYYEKEERGRGNFPDRFSARQFPNYSSELNVNALLLGDSALYLCASSIGTPATQYFGPGTRLLVL.

Regarding this clonotype: A much larger clone is a single base away; this may be a read error. This chain connects TRBV4-1 to TRBJ2-3; D is uncertain. The CDR3 length is 14 residues. Germline CDR1 reads MGHRA; CDR2 reads YSYEKL. The CDR3 here is CATSQGPNTDTQYF. CDR3 DNA: TGCGCCACCAGCCAAGGCCCCAACACAGATACGCAGTATTTT.

V gene TRBV7-8 combines with J gene TRBJ2-3, with D unresolved. Germline V gene lookup returns CDR1 SGHVS and CDR2 FQNEAQ. The V end was cut by 10 bases, the J end by 3 bases, with 20 bases between. The CDR3 is 15 residues long. This CDR3 is CAISLPYLRTDTQYF. The CDR3, as DNA: TGTGCCATCAGTCTCCCGTACCTCCGAACAGATACGCAGTATTTT.

This clonotype was counted at least ten times. The chain couples TRBV12-3 or TRBV12-4 to TRBJ1-6; D unclear. The V gene lost 6 bases and the J gene lost 10 bases, with 16 bases spanning the gap. The CDR3 sequence is 14 residues long. In DNA, the CDR3 is TGTGCCAGCAGCCTTAGACGGACGGGATCACCCCTCCACTTT. Translated, it gives CASSLRRTGSPLHF.

There are many counts of this clonotype. In nucleotides, the CDR3 is TGTGCCAGCAGCTGGAGTCGTTACGAGCAGTACTTC. This encodes CASSWSRYEQYF. The chain recombines TRBV5-6 with TRBJ2-7; D is uncertain. The CDR3 has 12 residues. Germline V gene sequence: CDR1 SGHDT, CDR2 YYEEEE. V dropped 3 bases and J dropped 4 bases, with 8 bases sitting between them.

The V and J genes are TRBV6-1 and TRBJ1-6, with D possibly matching TRBD1 (5 bases). The germline V and J ends were trimmed by 6 bases and 11 bases, with 14 bases remaining between them. The CDR3 contains 13 residues. Per the germline V gene, CDR1 is MNHNS and CDR2 is SASEGT. DNA of the CDR3: TGTGCCAGCAGATCGCAGGGAACCGCACCCCTCCACTTT. Encoded protein: CASRSQGTAPLHF.

Ten or more counts support this clonotype. CDR3 bases: TGTGCCAGCAGTGACCAGCCCTATGGCTACACCTTC. Translation: CASSDQPYGYTF. The genes are TRBV27 and TRBJ1-2, with D unresolved. The CDR3 totals 12 residues. V lost 5 bases to trimming and J lost 4 bases, with 8 bases between them. Germline values: CDR1 MNHEY, CDR2 SMNVEV (reference sequence).

At least ten counts were recorded for this clonotype. V usage is TRBV12-3 or TRBV12-4 and J usage is TRBJ2-7, with D unresolved. V dropped 5 bases and J dropped 1 base, with 15 bases sitting between them. The CDR3 runs to 15 residues. The CDR3 spells CASSPARVQSYEQYF. As DNA, the CDR3 is TGTGCCAGCAGTCCCGCCCGAGTGCAGTCCTACGAGCAGTACTTC.

This clonotype was seen ten or more times. The J gene is TRBJ2-7, the V gene TRBV6-1; a weak D match, TRBD2 (5 bases). V was trimmed by 6 bases and J by 3 bases, leaving 12 bases between them. The germline CDR1 and CDR2 sequences are MNHNS and SASEGT. CDR3 length: 13 residues. CDR3 residues: CASRDWALYEQYF. CDR3 bases: TGTGCCAGCAGGGACTGGGCTCTCTACGAGCAGTACTTC.

This chain uses TRBV30 with TRBJ2-1; weak D call: TRBD1 (6 bases). The length of the CDR3 is 12 residues. Trimming took 1 base from V and 6 from J, leaving 7 bases between them. Germline CDR1 reads GTSNPN; CDR2 reads SVGIG (reference sequence). In DNA, the CDR3 is TGTGCCTGGAGTGGAGGGGGCAATGAGCAGTTCTTC. As protein: CAWSGGGNEQFF.